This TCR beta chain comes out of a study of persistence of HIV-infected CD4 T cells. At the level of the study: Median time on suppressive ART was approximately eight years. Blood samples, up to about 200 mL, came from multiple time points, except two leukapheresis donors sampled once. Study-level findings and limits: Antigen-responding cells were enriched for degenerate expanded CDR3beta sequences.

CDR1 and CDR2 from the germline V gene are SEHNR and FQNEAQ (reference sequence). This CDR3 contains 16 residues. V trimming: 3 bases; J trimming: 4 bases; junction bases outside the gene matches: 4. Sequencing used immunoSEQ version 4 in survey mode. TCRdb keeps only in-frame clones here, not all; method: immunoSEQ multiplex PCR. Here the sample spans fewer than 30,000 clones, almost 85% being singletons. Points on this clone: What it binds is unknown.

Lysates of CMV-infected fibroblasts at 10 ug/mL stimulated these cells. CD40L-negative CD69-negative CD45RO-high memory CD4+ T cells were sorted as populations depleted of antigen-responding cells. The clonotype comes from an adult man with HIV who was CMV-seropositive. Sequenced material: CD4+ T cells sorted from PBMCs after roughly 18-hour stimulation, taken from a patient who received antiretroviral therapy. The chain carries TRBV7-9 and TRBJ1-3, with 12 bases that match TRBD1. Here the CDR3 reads CASSFGTGGTGNTIYF. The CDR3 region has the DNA TGTGCCAGCAGCTTCGGGACAGGGGGCACCGGAAACACCATATATTTT.